Below are 27 T cell receptor beta chains sequenced from a single sample in a study of molecular identifiers for immune sequencing clone quantification. TCRdb analysed the PCR reads with MiXCR anew, one entry per CDR3 protein. The data hold about 510,000 distinct CDR3 sequences, with 20% to 25% observed a single time. Specimen: naive CD8+ T cells from blood, with Jurkat cell RNA spiked in. The subset: FACS-sorted CD8+CD4-CCR7+CD45RA+ naive T cells. The receptors derive from a human donor in good health. Some libraries in this study had Jurkat cell RNA spiked in.

Worth noting for this clonotype: A junction boundary mismatches the germline segment, possibly from a read error. The chain links TRBV7-8 to TRBJ2-3; D call uncertain. This CDR3 region has 13 residues. Germline V CDR1 and CDR2: SGHVS, FQNEAQ. CDR3 sequence reads: CAGSFRSTDTPYF. In DNA, the CDR3 is TGTGCCGGCAGCTTTAGGAGCACAGATACGCCGTATTTT. Variable domain in full (rest from reference TRBV7-8 and TRBJ2-3): GAGVSQSPRYKVAKRGQDVALRCDPISGHVSLFWYQQALGQGPEFLTYFQNEAQLDKSGLPSDRFFAERPEGSVSTLKIQRTQQEDSAVYLCAGSFRSTDTPYFGPGTRLTVL.

With respect to this clonotype: An end of the junction does not agree with germline; a read error may underlie this. CDR3 residues: CAGSPTGPEAFF. The CDR3 coding sequence is TGTGCCGGCAGTCCGACAGGGCCTGAAGCTTTCTTT. The gene calls are TRBV12-3 or TRBV12-4 and TRBJ1-1; 7 bases are shared with TRBD1. The CDR3 length is 12 residues.

This clonotype was seen repeatedly, ten times or more. J is TRBJ2-7 and V is TRBV7-9; 11 positions match TRBD1. This CDR3 is built from 15 residues. V trimming: 1 base; J trimming: 2 bases; junction bases outside the gene matches: 1. Germline V gene sequence: CDR1 SEHNR, CDR2 FQNEAQ (reference sequence). CDR3 DNA sequence: TGTGCCAGCAGCTTAGGGGGACAGGGGGCCTACGAGCAGTACTTC. Its translation is CASSLGGQGAYEQYF.

This clonotype has a count of ten or more. The chain recombines TRBV27 with TRBJ2-7; no reliable D call. Germline-derived CDR1 and CDR2 are MNHEY and SMNVEV (reference sequence). This CDR3 has 14 residues. The V and J ends lost 3 bases and 2 bases respectively, with 11 bases between them. CDR3 sequence: CASSFSVGAYEQYF. The DNA of the CDR3 is TGTGCCAGCAGTTTCTCCGTTGGTGCCTACGAGCAGTACTTC.

This clonotype occurred many times. This sequence joins TRBV19 and TRBJ2-6, with D hard to call. The germline V gene encodes CDR1 LNHDA and CDR2 SQIVND (reference sequence). V was shortened by 11 bases and J by 4 bases, with 9 bases between the two germline ends. The length of the CDR3 is 12 residues. The CDR3, as DNA: TGTGCCGTAAACCTCGGGGCCAACGTCCTGACTTTC. This codes for CAVNLGANVLTF.

This clonotype appeared a few times. CDR3 nucleotides: TGTGCCAGCATTGGGGAGGGGGTTGAAGCTTTCTTT. Its protein is CASIGEGVEAFF. The chain has TRBV6-6 and TRBJ1-1; maybe TRBD1 (6 bases). The CDR3 has 12 residues. Per germline, CDR1 MNHNY and CDR2 SVGAGI (reference sequence). Deletions cut 7 bases from V and 7 bases from J, with 13 bases between.

This clonotype was observed at least ten times. The V call is TRBV12-3 or TRBV12-4, the J call TRBJ2-3; 11 bases are shared with TRBD2. The J segment lost 2 bases and the V segment lost 7 bases, leaving 5 bases of the junction unmatched. The length of the CDR3 is 15 residues. CDR3: CASTLGLAATDTQYF. CDR3 bases: TGTGCCAGCACCCTGGGACTAGCGGCCACAGATACGCAGTATTTT.

This clonotype was recorded at least ten times. The V call is TRBV29-1, the J call TRBJ2-2; 16 positions match TRBD2. J gave up 6 bases and V 6 bases, and 4 bases lay outside the gene matches. The germline V gene has CDR1 SQVTM and CDR2 ANQGSEA. The CDR3 contains 15 residues. The CDR3 nucleotides are TGCAGCGTATCGGGACTAGCGGGAGGGCCCGGGGAGCTGTTTTTT. This translates into CSVSGLAGGPGELFF.

There are a few counts of this clonotype. The chain employs TRBV9 and TRBJ2-1; the match to TRBD2 covers 7 bases. The germline CDR1 and CDR2 sequences are SGDLS and YYNGEE. CDR3 size: 13 residues. After removal of 3 bases from V and 10 bases from J, the junction contained 7 bases not matched to a gene. The CDR3 DNA reads as TGTGCCAGCAGCGGGTCGAGCGGGAAGGAGCAGTTCTTC. Translating gives CASSGSSGKEQFF.

This clonotype was counted only a few times. V is TRBV5-1 and J is TRBJ1-5; tentatively, D is TRBD1 (6 bases). Germline-derived CDR1 and CDR2 are SGHRS and YFSETQ. V was pared by 6 bases and J by 3 bases, with 10 bases between. There are 13 residues in the CDR3. Here the CDR3 reads CASMNRDNQPQHF. CDR3 DNA: TGCGCCAGCATGAACAGGGACAATCAGCCCCAGCATTTT.

CDR3 residues: CASSYSTGSAYEQYF. The CDR3 nucleotides are TGTGCCAGCAGTTATTCGACAGGGTCCGCCTACGAGCAGTACTTC. The chain employs TRBV6-6 and TRBJ2-7; the match to TRBD1 covers 7 bases. The trim removed 3 bases at V and 2 bases at J, leaving 7 bases unmatched. The CDR3 has 15 residues. Germline V gene data show CDR1 as MNHNY and CDR2 as SVGAGI (reference sequence).

This clonotype was counted at least ten times. The rearrangement links TRBV4-3 to TRBJ2-1, with a weak D call TRBD1 (6 bases). The CDR3 length is 15 residues. Per germline, CDR1 LGHNA and CDR2 YSLEER. Between the trimmed V and J ends, which lost 1 base and 3 bases, there was a span of 10 bases. The CDR3 here is CASSQGTDLYNEQFF. The DNA for the CDR3 is TGCGCCAGCAGCCAAGGGACAGACCTCTACAATGAGCAGTTCTTC.

As regards this clonotype: At one end the junction does not follow the germline gene, possibly because of a read error. J is TRBJ2-7 and V is TRBV2; D may be TRBD1 (6 bases). The germline CDR1 and CDR2 sequences are SNHLY and FYNNEI. The CDR3 is 17 amino acids. The CDR3 bases are TGTGCCAGCACCGTTTCATCGGACAGCCCCTGGTCCTACGAGCAGTGCTTC. Protein product: CASTVSSDSPWSYEQCF.

This chain links TRBV25-1 with TRBJ2-5, with a possible D match to TRBD2 (6 bases). The germline V gene encodes CDR1 MGHDK and CDR2 SYGVNS. Trimming removed 3 bases at V and 0 bases at J, with 8 bases between. The CDR3 is made up of 14 amino acids. CDR3 nucleotide sequence: TGTGCCAGCAGTGACCGGGACTACCAAGAGACCCAGTACTTC. Translation gives CASSDRDYQETQYF.

This clonotype was recorded many times. The rearrangement joins TRBV29-1 to TRBJ1-1; the D is unclear. Trimming removed 7 bases at V and 7 bases at J, with 16 bases between. This CDR3 spans 12 amino acids. Germline lookup yields CDR1 SQVTM and CDR2 ANQGSEA. This chain's CDR3 is CSAAYGLHEAFF. CDR3 in DNA: TGCAGCGCTGCCTACGGGTTACATGAAGCTTTCTTT.

Points on this clonotype: A much larger clonotype is one base distant, so this may be a read error. The V gene is TRBV27, the J gene TRBJ2-7, with TRBD1 matching over 7 bases. The CDR3 sequence is 14 residues long. Germline V gene sequence: CDR1 MNHEY, CDR2 SMNVEV (reference sequence). The CDR3 DNA sequence: TGTGTCAGCAGTTTATCCAGGGGGTCCTACGAGCAGTACTTC. Amino acids: CVSSLSRGSYEQYF.

The rearrangement links TRBV25-1 to TRBJ2-7; D remains ambiguous. The CDR3 length is 13 residues. Germline V gives CDR1 MGHDK, CDR2 SYGVNS. V gave up 7 bases and J gave up 2 bases, with 12 bases separating them. The CDR3 protein is CASTGGRPYEQYF. CDR3 nucleotides: TGTGCCAGCACCGGCGGTAGACCCTACGAGCAGTACTTC.

In this sample, this clonotype turned up many times. This chain joins TRBV11-2 and TRBJ2-7; D unresolved. The length of the CDR3 is 15 residues. V lost 1 base and J lost 5, with 15 bases in between. Germline V gives CDR1 SGHAT, CDR2 FQNNGV. The CDR3 DNA sequence: TGTGCCAGCAGCTTAGGGGCTACCGACGCCCACGAGCAGTACTTC. Translating it yields CASSLGATDAHEQYF.

This clonotype was counted at least ten times. V gene TRBV12-3 or TRBV12-4 combines with J gene TRBJ2-3; 7 positions agree with TRBD1. V lost 4 bases, J lost 0 bases, and 7 bases stayed unmatched. The CDR3 is 16 residues long. CDR3 DNA: TGTGCCAGCAGTTCCGAGACAGGGCCGAGCACAGATACGCAGTATTTT. Translating it yields CASSSETGPSTDTQYF.

This clonotype has a handful of counts. This chain connects TRBV28 to TRBJ2-1; no reliable D call. Germline loops: CDR1 MDHEN, CDR2 SYDVKM. The CDR3 length is 15 residues. Trimming removed 6 bases at V and 3 bases at J, with 15 bases between. The CDR3 nucleotides are TGTGCCAGCAGCGATGACCAGGACCTCTACAATGAGCAGTTCTTC. Its translation: CASSDDQDLYNEQFF. The full variable domain, rest sourced from reference TRBV28 and TRBJ2-1, is DVKVTQSSRYLVKRTGEKVFLECVQDMDHENMFWYRQDPGLGLRLIYFSYDVKMKEKGDIPEGYSVSREKKERFSLILESASTNQTSMYLCASSDDQDLYNEQFFGPGTRLTVL.

This clonotype has at least ten counts. This chain links TRBV11-2 with TRBJ2-4, with D unclear. CDR1 and CDR2 from the germline V gene are SGHAT and FQNNGV. V lost 5 bases to trimming and J lost 0 bases, with 8 bases between them. CDR3 length equals 14 residues. CDR3 sequence: CASSLFLAKNIQYF. The DNA of the CDR3 is TGTGCCAGCAGCCTATTCCTAGCCAAAAACATTCAGTACTTC.

This clonotype was seen a few times. J is TRBJ2-3 and V is TRBV6-6; TRBD2 aligns across 7 bases. CDR3 size: 15 residues. Germline CDR1 reads MNHNY; CDR2 reads SVGAGI (reference sequence). J gave up 6 bases and V 7 bases, and 13 bases lay outside the gene matches. The CDR3 nucleotides are TGTGCCAGCATGGGGGACTACCCGGGGGAGGATACGCAGTATTTT. This encodes CASMGDYPGEDTQYF.

There are many counts of this clonotype. The rearrangement joins TRBV28 to TRBJ2-5, with TRBD1 as a possible D gene (6 bases). This CDR3 has 15 residues. V was shortened by 5 bases and J by 5 bases, with 18 bases between the two germline ends. CDR1 and CDR2 from the germline V gene are MDHEN and SYDVKM. CDR3 amino acids: CASSPRQAKEETQYF. The DNA for the CDR3 is TGTGCCAGCAGTCCACGACAGGCCAAGGAGGAGACCCAGTACTTC.

As regards this clonotype: A clone one base away is much larger, so this may be a read error. V is TRBV28 and J is TRBJ2-4, with D perhaps given as TRBD1 or TRBD2 (5 bases each). The CDR3 has 16 amino acids. The germline CDR1 and CDR2 sequences are MDHEN and SYDVKM. CDR3 DNA: TGTGCCAGCAGTTTACTTGAGTATGGGGGAGAAAACGTTCAGTACTTC. Translating gives CASSLLEYGGENVQYF.

A note on this clonotype: Sequence at one end of the junction differs from germline and may be a read error. The chain joins TRBV29-1 to TRBJ2-3; D is perhaps TRBD2 (6 bases). CDR1 is SQVTM and CDR2 is ANQGSEA in the germline V gene. This CDR3 has 13 residues. CDR3 coding DNA: TGCAGCGTTGTTGCGGGGAGCACAAATACGCAGTATTTC. It is translated as CSVVAGSTNTQYF.

In regard to this clonotype: This clone may be a read error of a much larger clone one base away. The V call is TRBV7-6, the J call TRBJ1-4; D gene unclear. CDR1 is SGHVS and CDR2 is FNYEAQ in the germline V gene. This CDR3 region has 15 residues. The ends were cut back, 1 base at V and 6 bases at J, with 12 bases in the middle. The CDR3 spells CASSLVMAVDEKLFF. As DNA, the CDR3 is TGTGCCAGCAGCTTAGTTATGGCGGTGGATGAAAAACTGTTTTTT.

V usage is TRBV11-2 and J usage is TRBJ1-1, with a tentative D call TRBD1 (6 bases). CDR3 length: 17 amino acids. CDR1 SGHAT and CDR2 FQNNGV come from the germline V gene. V was shortened by 1 base and J by 0 bases, with 15 bases between the two germline ends. Written as DNA, the CDR3 is TGTGCCAGCAGCTTAGGGGACACGGGGACGCTGAACACTGAAGCTTTCTTT. Its protein is CASSLGDTGTLNTEAFF. The full variable domain, completed using reference TRBV11-2 and TRBJ1-1, is EAGVAQSPRYKIIEKRQSVAFWCNPISGHATLYWYQQILGQGPKLLIQFQNNGVVDDSQLPKDRFSAERLKGVDSTLKIQPAKLEDSAVYLCASSLGDTGTLNTEAFFGQGTRLTVV.